A selection of T cell receptor beta chains follows, all from one sample in a study of shared clonotypes between healthy human individuals. TCRdb's copy holds only in-frame clones and misses some; the assay was immunoSEQ multiplex PCR. The sample lists 1.5 million to 2.5 million clones, approximately 94% occurring once. The sequenced sample was naive CD8+ T cells sorted from blood. These receptors originate from a man aged 18-30 years in good health. CDR3s include the opening cysteine and the closing phenylalanine or tryptophan. Fields, in order: D gene, V gene, clone size, J gene, CDR3 DNA, CDR3 protein. D genes are given only for firm matches. The size entry is marked missing in some rows and otherwise reads once, few, many or a size class.

NA	TRBV7-2	NA	TRBJ2-7	TGTGCCAGCAGCTTAGAGGTGGGACTTCTCCCCGCCTTATCCTACGAGCAGTACTTC	CASSLEVGLLPALSYEQYF
NA	TRBV4-2	NA	TRBJ2-7	TGTGCCAGCAGCCAGAGGGCGGGACTCGCCTACGAGCAGTACTTC	CASSQRAGLAYEQYF
TRBD1	TRBV7-9	NA	TRBJ2-7	TGTGCCAGCAGACCAGTCGGGACAGGCTCCTACGAGCAGTACTTC	CASRPVGTGSYEQYF
TRBD2	TRBV5-5	few	TRBJ2-7	TGTGCCAGCAGCTTGGCTGGGGTGAGCGGGAGCTCCTACGAGCAGTACTTC	CASSLAGVSGSSYEQYF
NA	TRBV5-5	NA	TRBJ1-2	TGTGCCAGCAGCTTACGGGAGTCCGACTATGGCTACACCTTC	CASSLRESDYGYTF
NA	TRBV11-3	NA	TRBJ2-1	TGTGCCAGCAGCTTAAGGGGCTCCTACAATGAGCAGTTCTTC	CASSLRGSYNEQFF
TRBD1	TRBV7-2	NA	TRBJ1-4	TGTGCCAGCAGCGTAACGGGGACAGGGAGTGGCGAAAAACTGTTTTTT	CASSVTGTGSGEKLFF
NA	TRBV27	NA	TRBJ2-7	TGTGCCAGCAGTTTACTCGGGCGCTCCTACGAGCAGTACTTC	CASSLLGRSYEQYF
NA	TRBV5-1	NA	TRBJ2-7	TGCGCCAGCAGCTTCCGACAGAAAACCTACGAGCAGTACTTC	CASSFRQKTYEQYF
TRBD1	TRBV4-1	NA	TRBJ1-1	TGCGCCAGCAGCCAAGACCTGACAGGGGAAGCTTTCTTT	CASSQDLTGEAFF
NA	TRBV14	NA	TRBJ2-5	TGTGCCAGCAGCGCCTTCAACCAAGAGACCCAGTACTTC	CASSAFNQETQYF
TRBD1	TRBV9	NA	TRBJ2-5	TGTGCCAGCAGCGTCTCCGGGACAGTACAAGAGACCCAGTACTTC	CASSVSGTVQETQYF
NA	TRBV30	NA	TRBJ1-2	TGTGCCTGGAGTGTCTTTTCAGACACTAACTATGGCTACACCTTC	CAWSVFSDTNYGYTF
NA	TRBV19	NA	TRBJ1-5	TGTGCCAGTAGTATACAGGGTATTCAGCCCCAGCATTTT	CASSIQGIQPQHF